This TCR beta chain was sequenced during a study of blood T cell repertoires in COVID-19. Those enrolled, adults aged roughly 18 to 89 years, came from about two dozen US areas. Cohort assignment relied on participant-reported clinical history. Losses at the gene ends were 6 bases for V and 7 bases for J; bases not matched to a gene: 12. The germline CDR1 and CDR2 sequences are LGHDT and YNNKEL (reference sequence). This CDR3 spans 16 amino acids. Sequencing was performed with immunoSEQ multiplex PCR; in TCRdb, only in-frame clones are kept and a portion is missing. The sample yields around 250,000 clones, around 84% seen once.

The chain couples TRBV3-1 (or the pseudogene TRBV3-2) to TRBJ2-2; TRBD1 aligns across 9 bases. This TCR came from a man aged 25 to 45 with acute COVID-19. The sequencing sample was made of PBMCs or T cells enriched from blood (not recorded which). The CDR3 sequence: CASRTPGTGSYGELFF. The DNA of the CDR3 is TGTGCCAGCAGGACTCCCGGGACAGGGTCTTACGGGGAGCTGTTTTTT.